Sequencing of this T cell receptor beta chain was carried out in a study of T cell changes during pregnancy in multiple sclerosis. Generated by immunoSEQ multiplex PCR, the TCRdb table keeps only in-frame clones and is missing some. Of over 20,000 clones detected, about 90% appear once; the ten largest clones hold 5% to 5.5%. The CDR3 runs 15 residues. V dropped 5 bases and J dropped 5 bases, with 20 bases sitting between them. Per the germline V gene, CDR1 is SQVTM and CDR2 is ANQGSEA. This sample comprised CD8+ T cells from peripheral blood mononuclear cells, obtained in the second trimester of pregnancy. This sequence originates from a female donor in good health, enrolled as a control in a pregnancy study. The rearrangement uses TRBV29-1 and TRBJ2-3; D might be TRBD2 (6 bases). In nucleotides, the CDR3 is TGCAGCGTTCCGAGGACTACCGCCAGAGGAGATACGCAGTATTTT. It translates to CSVPRTTARGDTQYF.